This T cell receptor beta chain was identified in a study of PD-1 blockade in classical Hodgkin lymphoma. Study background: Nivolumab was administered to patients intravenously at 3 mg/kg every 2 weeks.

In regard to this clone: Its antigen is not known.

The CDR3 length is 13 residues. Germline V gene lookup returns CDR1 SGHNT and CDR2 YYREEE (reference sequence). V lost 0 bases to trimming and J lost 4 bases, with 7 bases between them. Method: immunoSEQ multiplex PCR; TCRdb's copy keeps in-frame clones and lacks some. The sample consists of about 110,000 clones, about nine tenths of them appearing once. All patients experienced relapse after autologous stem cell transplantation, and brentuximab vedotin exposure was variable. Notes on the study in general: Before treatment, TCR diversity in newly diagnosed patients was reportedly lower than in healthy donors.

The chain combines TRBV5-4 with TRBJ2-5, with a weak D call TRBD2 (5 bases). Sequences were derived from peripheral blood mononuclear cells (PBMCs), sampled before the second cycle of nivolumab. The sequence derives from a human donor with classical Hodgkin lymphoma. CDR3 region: CASSLAGIETQYF. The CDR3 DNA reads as TGTGCCAGCAGCTTGGCGGGGATAGAGACCCAGTACTTC.